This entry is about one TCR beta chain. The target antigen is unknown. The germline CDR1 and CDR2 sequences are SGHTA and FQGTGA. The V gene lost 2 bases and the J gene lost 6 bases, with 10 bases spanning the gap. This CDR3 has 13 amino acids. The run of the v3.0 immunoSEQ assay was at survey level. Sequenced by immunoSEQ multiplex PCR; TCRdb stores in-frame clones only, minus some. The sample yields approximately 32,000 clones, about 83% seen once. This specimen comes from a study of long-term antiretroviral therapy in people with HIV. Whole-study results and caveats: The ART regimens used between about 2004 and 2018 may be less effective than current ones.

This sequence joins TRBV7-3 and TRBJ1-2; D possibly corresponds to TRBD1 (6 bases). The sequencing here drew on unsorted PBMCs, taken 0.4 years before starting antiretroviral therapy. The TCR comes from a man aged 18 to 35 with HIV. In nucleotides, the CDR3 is TGTGCCAGCAGCTTACGGGCAGGGGATGGCTACACCTTC. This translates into CASSLRAGDGYTF. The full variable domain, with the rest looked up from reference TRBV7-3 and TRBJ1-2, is GAGVSQTPSNKVTEKGKYVELRCDPISGHTALYWYRQSLGQGPEFLIYFQGTGAADDSGLPNDRFFAVRPEGSVSTLKIQRTERGDSAVYLCASSLRAGDGYTFGSGTRLTVV.